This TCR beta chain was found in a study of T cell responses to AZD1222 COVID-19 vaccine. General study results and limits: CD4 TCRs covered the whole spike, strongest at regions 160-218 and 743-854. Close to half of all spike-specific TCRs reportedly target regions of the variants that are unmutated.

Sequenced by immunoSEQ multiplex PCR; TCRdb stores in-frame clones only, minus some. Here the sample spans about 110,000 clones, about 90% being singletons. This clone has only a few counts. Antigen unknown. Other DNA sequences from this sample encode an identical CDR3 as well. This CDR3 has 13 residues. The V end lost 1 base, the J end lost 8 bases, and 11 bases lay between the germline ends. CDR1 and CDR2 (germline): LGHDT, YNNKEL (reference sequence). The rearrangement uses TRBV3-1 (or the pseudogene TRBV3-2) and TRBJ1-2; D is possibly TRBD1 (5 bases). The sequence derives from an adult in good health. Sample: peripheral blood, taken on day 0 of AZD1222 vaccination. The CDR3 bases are TGTGCCAGCAGCCAAGTAGGGCAGGGAGGCTACACCTTC. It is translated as CASSQVGQGGYTF.